The rows below give T cell receptor beta chains drawn from one sample of a study of OX40 agonist ivuxolimab in advanced cancers. TCRdb keeps only in-frame clones here, not all; method: immunoSEQ multiplex PCR. The sample carries tens of thousands of clones, around 89% recorded once. This specimen was CD4+ or CD8+ T cells sorted from blood, taken in a trial of the OX40 agonist ivuxolimab. The receptors come from an adult with an advanced solid tumor such as melanoma, head and neck, liver or kidney cancer. CDR3s include the opening cysteine and the closing phenylalanine or tryptophan. The D gene is left open where the match is weak. Where a row states a size, it is once, few, many or the class of an expanded clone; other rows omit it.

j_gene | abundance | d_gene | v_gene | CDR3aa | CDR3nt
TRBJ2-7 | - | TRBD2 | TRBV7-2 | CASSELARQDEQYF | TGTGCCAGCAGCGAACTAGCGAGGCAGGACGAGCAGTACTTC
TRBJ2-7 | - | TRBD1 | TRBV9 | CASSVADRGHEQYF | TGTGCCAGCAGCGTAGCTGACAGGGGCCACGAGCAGTACTTC
TRBJ2-1 | - | - | TRBV5-1 | CASTRNLAYNEQFF | TGCGCCAGCACCCGAAATTTAGCCTACAATGAGCAGTTCTTC
TRBJ2-5 | - | - | TRBV18 | CASSPITRYTGTQETQYF | TGTGCCAGCTCACCCATCACTCGATATACAGGGACACAAGAGACCCAGTACTTC
TRBJ1-1 | - | - | TRBV10-3 | CAISESYSPNEAFF | TGTGCCATCAGTGAGTCGTATAGCCCTAATGAAGCTTTCTTT
TRBJ2-5 | - | TRBD1 | TRBV18 | CASSPPGQGIGETQYF | TGTGCCAGCTCACCACCCGGACAGGGGATCGGAGAGACCCAGTACTTC
TRBJ2-3 | - | - | TRBV30 | CAWRSEYTQYF | TGTGCCTGGAGGTCGGAATATACGCAGTATTTT
TRBJ1-3 | - | TRBD1 | TRBV9 | CASSPVDRSSGNTIYF | TGTGCCAGCAGTCCGGTGGACAGGTCCTCTGGAAACACCATATATTTT
TRBJ2-7 | - | - | TRBV27 | CASSDDGGGYEQYF | TGTGCCAGCAGTGACGATGGGGGAGGTTACGAGCAGTACTTC
TRBJ2-1 | - | - | TRBV29-1 | CSVTRTISYNEQFF | TGCAGCGTTACCAGGACAATCTCCTACAATGAGCAGTTCTTC
TRBJ2-3 | - | - | TRBV29-1 | CSVEVAADTQYF | TGCAGCGTGGAAGTAGCGGCAGATACGCAGTATTTT
TRBJ2-1 | - | TRBD2 | TRBV5-1 | CASFGGGGRGYNEQFF | TGCGCCAGCTTTGGGGGCGGGGGGCGCGGATACAATGAGCAGTTCTTC
TRBJ2-3 | - | - | TRBV30 | CAFEADSGDTQYF | TGTGCCTTTGAAGCGGACTCGGGAGATACGCAGTATTTT
TRBJ2-1 | - | - | TRBV15 | CATSRGGDEQFF | TGTGCCACCAGCAGAGGGGGGGATGAGCAGTTCTTC
TRBJ1-5 | - | - | TRBV28 | CASSFRGKGDNQPQHF | TGTGCCAGCAGTTTCAGGGGAAAGGGGGACAATCAGCCCCAGCATTTT
TRBJ2-2 | - | - | TRBV5-1 | CASSSRWVSDTGELFF | TGCGCCAGCAGCAGCCGGTGGGTGTCGGACACCGGGGAGCTGTTTTTT
TRBJ1-2 | - | - | TRBV5-6 | CASSFGRVPYGYTF | TGTGCCAGCAGCTTTGGCAGGGTACCCTATGGCTACACCTTC
TRBJ1-1 | - | TRBD1 | TRBV19 | CASRPTGSGRTEAFF | TGTGCCAGTAGACCGACAGGGTCAGGTCGCACTGAAGCTTTCTTT
TRBJ1-5 | - | TRBD1 | TRBV6-1 | CASSGRDRGDQPQHF | TGTGCCAGCAGTGGGCGGGACAGGGGAGATCAGCCCCAGCATTTT
TRBJ1-5 | - | - | TRBV7-8 | CASSLARVSSNQPQHF | TGTGCCAGCAGCTTAGCGCGGGTATCTAGCAATCAGCCCCAGCATTTT
TRBJ1-1 | - | - | TRBV7-2 | CASSLNRERGTEAFF | TGTGCCAGCAGCTTGAACAGGGAGAGGGGGACTGAAGCTTTCTTT
TRBJ2-4 | - | TRBD1 | TRBV27 | CASSLFRDRGALAKNIQYF | TGTGCCAGCAGTCTGTTCCGGGACAGGGGGGCCCTAGCCAAAAACATTCAGTACTTC
TRBJ1-1 | - | - | TRBV29-1 | CSVEGKQGILTEAFF | TGCAGCGTTGAAGGAAAACAGGGAATACTCACTGAAGCTTTCTTT
TRBJ2-7 | - | TRBD1 | TRBV5-1 | CASRGQGGNEQYF | TGCGCCAGCAGGGGACAGGGAGGAAACGAGCAGTACTTC
TRBJ1-1 | - | TRBD1 | TRBV28 | CASRKRTGTNTEAFF | TGTGCCAGCAGAAAAAGGACAGGGACGAACACTGAAGCTTTCTTT
TRBJ2-5 | - | TRBD1 | TRBV5-5 | CASSSPGQGRETQYF | TGTGCCAGCAGCAGCCCGGGACAGGGTCGAGAGACCCAGTACTTC
TRBJ1-4 | - | TRBD1 | TRBV28 | CASSLLGAGGYGEKLFF | TGTGCCAGCAGTTTACTCGGCGCAGGGGGCTATGGTGAAAAACTGTTTTTT
TRBJ2-5 | - | TRBD2 | TRBV4-2 | CASSRSTVGLAEQETQYF | TGTGCCAGCAGCCGCAGTACCGTTGGACTAGCGGAACAAGAGACCCAGTACTTC
TRBJ1-1 | - | - | TRBV2 | CASSVIEVNTEAFF | TGTGCCAGCAGTGTCATTGAGGTGAACACTGAAGCTTTCTTT
TRBJ2-6 | - | - | TRBV5-1 | CASSPRGPGANVLTF | TGCGCCAGCAGCCCCCGGGGACCTGGGGCCAACGTCCTGACTTTC
TRBJ2-4 | - | - | TRBV4-2 | CASSQVETPIAKNIQYF | TGTGCCAGCAGCCAAGTTGAGACACCGATAGCCAAAAACATTCAGTACTTC
TRBJ2-1 | - | - | TRBV7-9 | CASSLGALDSHVQFF | TGTGCCAGCAGCTTAGGGGCCCTTGACAGTCACGTGCAGTTCTTC
TRBJ2-7 | - | - | TRBV2 | CASSREYEQYF | TGTGCCAGCAGTCGGGAGTACGAGCAGTACTTC
TRBJ1-6 | once | - | TRBV7-8 | CASRTLDSPLHF | TGTGCCAGCAGGACCCTCGATTCACCCCTCCACTTT
TRBJ1-5 | - | - | TRBV19 | CASRRGGVGSQHF | TGTGCCAGTAGGAGGGGGGGCGTAGGGTCCCAGCATTTT
TRBJ2-7 | once | TRBD1 | TRBV4-1 | CASSPAGQGTYEQYF | TGCGCCAGCAGCCCCGCGGGACAGGGAACCTACGAGCAGTACTTC